This T cell receptor beta chain was captured in a study of blood T cell repertoires in COVID-19. TCRdb keeps only in-frame clones here, not all; method: immunoSEQ multiplex PCR. This table holds some 300,000 clones, 90% found once. V lost 1 base and J lost 1, with 11 bases in between. The CDR3 covers 15 residues. Germline-derived CDR1 and CDR2 are SGHVS and FQNEAQ. The chain employs TRBV7-8 and TRBJ2-7; D might be TRBD1 (5 bases). Sequenced input: PBMCs or T cells enriched from blood (not recorded which). This TCR derives from a woman in her 30s who had been exposed to COVID-19. The CDR3 coding sequence is TGTGCCAGCAGCTTAGGGTGGGGCAGTTCCTACGAGCAGTACTTC. Amino acids: CASSLGWGSSYEQYF.